This T cell receptor beta chain was observed in a study of graft-versus-host responses after intestinal transplantation. Overall study context: Multivisceral, liver-intestinal, or isolated intestinal transplants were received by the recipients. Uniformly, recipients were administered anti-thymocyte globulin induction with subsequent tacrolimus and steroids for about 3 years. Whole-study findings and limits: Among circulating GvH clones, peak levels were associated with early post-transplant declines in HvG clones.

Produced via immunoSEQ multiplex PCR; TCRdb's table is partial and in-frame only. The sample has approximately 88,000 clones; approximately 94% are singletons. Germline CDR1 reads SGHNT; CDR2 reads YENEEA. The V end lost 5 bases, the J end lost 1 base, and 14 bases lay between the germline ends. The CDR3 is 15 amino acids. This clone was observed a single time. Its specificity is unknown. The TCR sequence derives from a human donor who was the organ donor for an intestinal transplant. The V gene is TRBV11-3, the J gene TRBJ1-1; possible D gene TRBD1, 5 bases. The input for sequencing was unstimulated CD4+ T cells sorted from spleen or lymph node cells, taken before transplant. The chain's CDR3 is CASSAETATNTEAFF. CDR3 coding DNA: TGTGCCAGCAGCGCAGAGACAGCCACGAACACTGAAGCTTTCTTT.